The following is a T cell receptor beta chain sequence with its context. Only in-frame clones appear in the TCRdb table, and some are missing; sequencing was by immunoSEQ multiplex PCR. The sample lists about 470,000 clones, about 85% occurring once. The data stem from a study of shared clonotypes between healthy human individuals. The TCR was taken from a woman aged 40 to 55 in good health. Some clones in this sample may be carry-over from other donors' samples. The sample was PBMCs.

This CDR3 reads CASRPTDGSSYEQYF. The DNA for the CDR3 is TGTGCCAGCAGACCAACCGACGGGAGCTCCTACGAGCAGTACTTC. This chain connects TRBV6-6 to TRBJ2-7, with D maybe TRBD2 (6 bases). The CDR3 has 15 residues. Germline V lookup: CDR1 MNHNY, CDR2 SVGAGI (reference sequence). V was trimmed by 6 bases and J by 0 bases, leaving 15 bases between them.